The clone carrying this T cell receptor (beta chain) was counted between two and nine times. The data belong to a study of T cell responses to AZD1222 COVID-19 vaccine. Data came from immunoSEQ multiplex PCR; TCRdb stores just in-frame clones and leaves some out. The sample has about 160,000 clones, around 90% seen once; the top ten hold under 4%. This specimen consisted of peripheral blood, obtained 28 days after the second AZD1222 dose. This TCR was sampled from an adult who received the AZD1222 COVID-19 vaccine.

Here the CDR3 DNA reads TGTGCCAGCAGCTTGGTGACGCACACTGAAGCTTTCTTT. Translating gives CASSLVTHTEAFF. The chain recombines TRBV13 with TRBJ1-1; D is unclear. CDR3 length: 13 amino acids. V was cut by 3 bases and J by 3 bases, with 8 bases left in between. Germline V CDR1 and CDR2: PRHDT, FYEKMQ (reference sequence).